This TCR beta chain stems from a study of blood T cells in healthy people across ages. Isolating PBMCs gave at least 6 million of these cells per sample. Germline CDR1 and CDR2: MDHEN and SYDVKM. V lost 7 bases, J lost 9 bases, and 11 bases stayed unmatched. The CDR3 covers 15 residues. A sample-barcoded 5' primer and a J-beta primer mix were used in a second PCR of about 7 to 12 cycles. TCRdb re-analysed the 5' RACE reads in MiXCR, keeping a single row per CDR3 protein. The sample contains 700,000 to 900,000 distinct CDR3 sequences, roughly 50% of which appear only once. Specimen: blood. The sequence came from an elderly man in good health. V gene TRBV28 combines with J gene TRBJ2-1; 11 bases agree with TRBD2. CDR3 sequence (DNA): TGTGCCAGCACCGATGGGACTAGCGGAAACCTTGAGCAGTTCTTC. It codes for CASTDGTSGNLEQFF.